The T cell receptor beta chain under discussion was sequenced for a study of cytomegalovirus exposure and HLA in healthy donors. As for the study in general: Per a later analysis, the roughly 640 first-cohort and 120 or so validation repertoires shared one platform.

Data came from immunoSEQ multiplex PCR; TCRdb stores just in-frame clones and leaves some out. Among about 360,000 clones listed, around 86% were seen once. The CDR3 sequence is 11 residues long. CDR1 MDHEN and CDR2 SYDVKM come from the germline V gene. J gave up 5 bases and V 6 bases, and 1 base lay outside the gene matches. The sequence was collected from a young woman in good health and CMV-seronegative. The sample was PBMCs. This chain links TRBV28 with TRBJ2-7; 7 bases match TRBD1. The CDR3 sequence is CASRDRNEQYF. In DNA, the CDR3 is TGTGCCAGCAGGGACAGGAACGAGCAGTACTTC.